These T cell receptor beta chains were read from a single sample in a study of technical replicates of blood from a few donors. The method was immunoSEQ multiplex PCR; TCRdb's version includes in-frame clones alone and lacks a portion of them. The data show 80,000 to 90,000 clones, around 94% seen once. Specimen: T cells isolated from PBMCs. These receptors came from a human donor in good health. Each CDR3 is given without its conserved first and last residue. A D gene is named only where the DNA matches it firmly.

TRBD2 | TRBJ2-3 | TRBV5-1 | ASSWAGTSDHTDTQY
. | TRBJ1-5 | TRBV4-1 | ASSQGGGGGGSNQPQH
. | TRBJ1-4 | TRBV4-2 | ASSQGLQLNEKLF
TRBD1 | TRBJ2-7 | TRBV4-1 | ASSLDREYEQY
TRBD1 | TRBJ1-2 | TRBV7-9 | ASSLGQVDYGYT
TRBD2 | TRBJ2-7 | TRBV7-2 | ASRRGLADSYEQY
. | TRBJ1-1 | TRBV5-4 | ASIDSQAGFMNTEAF
. | TRBJ2-3 | TRBV11-2 | ASSPRYPEGTQY
. | TRBJ2-7 | TRBV7-2 | ASSFTAGLAYEQY
TRBD2 | TRBJ2-2 | TRBV30 | AWRVGRGGPTGELF
. | TRBJ2-7 | TRBV21-1 | ASSKATSPSGSSYEQY
. | TRBJ2-2 | TRBV10-3 | AISEHGGNTGELF
TRBD2 | TRBJ2-5 | TRBV4-1 | ASSPFTMVGGETQY
TRBD2 | TRBJ2-1 | TRBV7-3 | ASSLSSGVDEQF
. | TRBJ1-2 | TRBV5-1 | ASSSKTGDFYGYT
. | TRBJ2-7 | TRBV6-1 | ASSLIRDNEQY
TRBD2 | TRBJ2-7 | TRBV7-2 | ASTPREAPYEQY
. | TRBJ2-7 | TRBV6-6 | ASRSSGGTYEQY